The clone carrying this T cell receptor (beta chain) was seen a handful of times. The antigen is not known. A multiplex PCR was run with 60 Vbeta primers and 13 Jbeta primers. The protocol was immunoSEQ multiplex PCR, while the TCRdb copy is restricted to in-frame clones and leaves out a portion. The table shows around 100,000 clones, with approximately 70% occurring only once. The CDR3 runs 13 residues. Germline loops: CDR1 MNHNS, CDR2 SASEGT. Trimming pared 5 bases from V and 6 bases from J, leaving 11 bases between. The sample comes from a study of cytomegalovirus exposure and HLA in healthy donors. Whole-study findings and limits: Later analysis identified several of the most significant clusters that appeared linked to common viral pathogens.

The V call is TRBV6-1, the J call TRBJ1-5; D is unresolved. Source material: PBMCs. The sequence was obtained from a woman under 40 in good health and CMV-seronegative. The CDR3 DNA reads TGTGCCAGCAGTCGGCCCAGCGGTCAGCCCCAGCATTTT. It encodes CASSRPSGQPQHF.